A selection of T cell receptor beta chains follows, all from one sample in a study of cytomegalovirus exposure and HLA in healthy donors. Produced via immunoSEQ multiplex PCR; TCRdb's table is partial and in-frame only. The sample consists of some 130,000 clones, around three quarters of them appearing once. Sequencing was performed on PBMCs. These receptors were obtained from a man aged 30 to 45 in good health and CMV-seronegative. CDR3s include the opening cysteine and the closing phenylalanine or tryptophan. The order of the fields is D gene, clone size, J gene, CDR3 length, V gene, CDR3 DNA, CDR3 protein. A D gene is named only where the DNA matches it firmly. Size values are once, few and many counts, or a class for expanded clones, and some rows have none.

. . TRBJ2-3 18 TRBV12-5 TGTGCTAGTGGTTCCCCGCCACCGGGAACCGCTAGCACAGATACGCAGTATTTT CASGSPPPGTASTDTQYF
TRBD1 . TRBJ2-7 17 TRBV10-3 TGTGCCATCAGTGAGTTGGGTATCGGGACAGGGTCCTACGAGCAGTACTTC CAISELGIGTGSYEQYF
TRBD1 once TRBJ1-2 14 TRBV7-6 TGTGCCAGCAGCCTCTGGACAGGGCACTATGGCTACACCTTC CASSLWTGHYGYTF
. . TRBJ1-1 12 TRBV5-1 TGCGCCAGCAGCGGAACAGGGTGGGCAGCTTTCTTT CASSGTGWAAFF
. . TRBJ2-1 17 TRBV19 TGTGCCAGTAGTATCTCCCGTGTCAAACGGTCCTACAATGAGCAGTTCTTC CASSISRVKRSYNEQFF
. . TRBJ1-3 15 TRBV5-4 TGTGCCAGCAGCGGGGGGGGCAGGGCGAGAGGCACCATATATTTT CASSGGGRARGTIYF
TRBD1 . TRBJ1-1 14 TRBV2 TGTGCCAGCAGTGATAGACAGGGTCAGGGTGAAGCTTTCTTT CASSDRQGQGEAFF
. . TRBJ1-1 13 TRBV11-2 TGTGCCAGCAGCTTAGCTAACGGGTTTCAAGCTTTCTTT CASSLANGFQAFF
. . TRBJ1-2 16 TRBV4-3 TGCGCCAGCAGCCAAGATTTTGAGGGATCGGGCTATGGCTACACCTTC CASSQDFEGSGYGYTF
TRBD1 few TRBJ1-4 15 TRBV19 TGTGCCAGTAGTATAACCCCAGGGGGTGATGAAAAACTGTTTTTT CASSITPGGDEKLFF
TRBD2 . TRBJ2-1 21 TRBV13 TGTGCCAGCAGCTGGAGCCCAGGGGCATCACTAGCGGGAGCTTACTACAATGAGCAGTTCTTC CASSWSPGASLAGAYYNEQFF
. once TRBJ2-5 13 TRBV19 TGTGCCAGTAGTGCACAGAGTCAAGAGACCCAGTACTTC CASSAQSQETQYF
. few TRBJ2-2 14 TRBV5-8 TGTGCCAGCGCCTACATAAACTACGCCGGGGAGCTGTTTTTT CASAYINYAGELFF
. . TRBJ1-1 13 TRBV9 TGTGCCAGCAGCCCGAGCGGCGGTGGTGAAGCTTTCTTT CASSPSGGGEAFF
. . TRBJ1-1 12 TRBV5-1 TGCGCCAGCAGCTTGGACAGGACTGAAGCTTTCTTT CASSLDRTEAFF
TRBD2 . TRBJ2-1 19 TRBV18 TGTGCCAGCTCACCATTCCGCCGACTAGCGGGAGGTAACTACAATGAGCAGTTCTTC CASSPFRRLAGGNYNEQFF
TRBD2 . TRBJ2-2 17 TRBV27 TGTGCCAGCAGTTTTGTGACGGGAGGGCGGGACACCGGGGAGCTGTTTTTT CASSFVTGGRDTGELFF